A selection of T cell receptor beta chains follows, all from one sample in a study of blood T cell repertoires in COVID-19. Assay used: immunoSEQ multiplex PCR; TCRdb lists only in-frame clones, some missing. In the table there are around 54,000 clones, 70% to 90% of which are singletons. Sample: peripheral blood. These TCRs come from a human donor in a cohort sampled during active COVID-19. Both conserved end residues are trimmed from each CDR3. The order of the fields is V gene, clone size, J gene, CDR3 protein. Clone size is stated in some rows and not others, as once, few, many or a class when expanded.

v_call: TRBV5-6; clone_size: NA; j_call: TRBJ2-3; cdr3_aa: ASSLTGADTQY
v_call: TRBV11-2; clone_size: once; j_call: TRBJ2-5; cdr3_aa: ASSLGPAGLQETQY
v_call: TRBV19; clone_size: NA; j_call: TRBJ1-2; cdr3_aa: ASSGSGTGVGYT
v_call: TRBV7-9; clone_size: NA; j_call: TRBJ1-1; cdr3_aa: ASSLGQGSVGMNTEAF
v_call: TRBV11-3; clone_size: NA; j_call: TRBJ2-2; cdr3_aa: ASSLGTGFIGELF
v_call: TRBV28; clone_size: NA; j_call: TRBJ2-3; cdr3_aa: ASSFHGTGLRPDTQY
v_call: TRBV27; clone_size: NA; j_call: TRBJ2-1; cdr3_aa: ASSLHGTSFYQDPYNEQF
v_call: TRBV5-4; clone_size: few; j_call: TRBJ2-7; cdr3_aa: ASSLGAGTGGYEQY
v_call: TRBV9; clone_size: NA; j_call: TRBJ2-1; cdr3_aa: ASSVRLADTYNEQF
v_call: TRBV5-4; clone_size: NA; j_call: TRBJ2-5; cdr3_aa: ASSFRGQGAVGETQY
v_call: TRBV27; clone_size: NA; j_call: TRBJ2-7; cdr3_aa: ASSLVSGSFLGHEQY
v_call: TRBV4-2; clone_size: few; j_call: TRBJ2-1; cdr3_aa: ASSHTREEISYNEQF
v_call: TRBV7-9; clone_size: NA; j_call: TRBJ1-4; cdr3_aa: AVQSNEKLF
v_call: TRBV4-2; clone_size: once; j_call: TRBJ2-3; cdr3_aa: ASSQNPYGAGGPDTQY
v_call: TRBV6-5; clone_size: few; j_call: TRBJ1-5; cdr3_aa: ASSYSDRPNQPQH
v_call: TRBV28; clone_size: NA; j_call: TRBJ1-1; cdr3_aa: ASRRTQYF
v_call: TRBV6-1; clone_size: few; j_call: TRBJ2-7; cdr3_aa: ASSVRDSSIPRYEQY
v_call: TRBV11-3; clone_size: NA; j_call: TRBJ2-7; cdr3_aa: ASSLGNWGAYEQY
v_call: TRBV27; clone_size: NA; j_call: TRBJ2-1; cdr3_aa: ASSSQRGADNEQF
v_call: TRBV27; clone_size: NA; j_call: TRBJ1-6; cdr3_aa: ASSLHRENSPLH
v_call: TRBV11-2; clone_size: few; j_call: TRBJ2-5; cdr3_aa: ASSSLQGLETQY
v_call: TRBV19; clone_size: NA; j_call: TRBJ1-5; cdr3_aa: ASSIRGGNQPQH
v_call: TRBV24-1; clone_size: NA; j_call: TRBJ2-2; cdr3_aa: ATSGRTGELF
v_call: TRBV7-2; clone_size: NA; j_call: TRBJ2-1; cdr3_aa: ASSSAGQGKNEQF
v_call: TRBV18; clone_size: NA; j_call: TRBJ2-2; cdr3_aa: ASSPGRQMNTGELF
v_call: TRBV28; clone_size: NA; j_call: TRBJ2-2; cdr3_aa: ASSLTRTGELF
v_call: TRBV7-8; clone_size: NA; j_call: TRBJ2-7; cdr3_aa: ASSPGTGGWEQY
v_call: TRBV6-5; clone_size: NA; j_call: TRBJ2-5; cdr3_aa: ASSYQAKGWETQY
v_call: TRBV30; clone_size: NA; j_call: TRBJ1-1; cdr3_aa: AWSVRLNTEAF
v_call: TRBV29-1; clone_size: NA; j_call: TRBJ1-2; cdr3_aa: SADSGTVYNYGYT
v_call: TRBV11-3; clone_size: NA; j_call: TRBJ1-6; cdr3_aa: ASSTTGSNSPLH
v_call: TRBV19; clone_size: NA; j_call: TRBJ1-2; cdr3_aa: ASSSQGTANYGYT
v_call: TRBV5-1; clone_size: NA; j_call: TRBJ2-2; cdr3_aa: ASSLSGGANTGELF
v_call: TRBV10-1; clone_size: NA; j_call: TRBJ1-5; cdr3_aa: ASSEPGQGAFSNQPQH
v_call: TRBV7-8; clone_size: once; j_call: TRBJ1-2; cdr3_aa: ASSLEAGLSYGYT
v_call: TRBV4-1; clone_size: NA; j_call: TRBJ2-7; cdr3_aa: ASSQESPPYEQY
v_call: TRBV11-2; clone_size: NA; j_call: TRBJ1-1; cdr3_aa: ASSTRVTNTEAF
v_call: TRBV4-1; clone_size: NA; j_call: TRBJ2-5; cdr3_aa: ASSQDRGYQETQY
v_call: TRBV19; clone_size: once; j_call: TRBJ1-4; cdr3_aa: ASNRQGSSEKLF
v_call: TRBV13; clone_size: NA; j_call: TRBJ2-7; cdr3_aa: ASSLGHRAGDEQY
v_call: TRBV2; clone_size: once; j_call: TRBJ2-3; cdr3_aa: ASSDSRTTFSTDTQY
v_call: TRBV19; clone_size: NA; j_call: TRBJ2-1; cdr3_aa: ASSMLAGSSYNEQF
v_call: TRBV4-2; clone_size: NA; j_call: TRBJ2-2; cdr3_aa: ASSQDRGNTGELF
v_call: TRBV11-2; clone_size: NA; j_call: TRBJ2-7; cdr3_aa: ASTRQHLSYEQY
v_call: TRBV6-2/TRBV6-3; clone_size: NA; j_call: TRBJ2-2; cdr3_aa: ASSFLNPGGELF
v_call: TRBV7-3; clone_size: NA; j_call: TRBJ2-7; cdr3_aa: ASSLTGGASEQY
v_call: TRBV5-1; clone_size: NA; j_call: TRBJ2-5; cdr3_aa: ASSSRGLAGMYQETQY
v_call: TRBV11-2; clone_size: NA; j_call: TRBJ2-7; cdr3_aa: ASSPSPGNEQY